This T cell receptor beta chain was identified in a study of blood T cell repertoires in COVID-19. Across the study: Specimens from acute and convalescent COVID-19 originated in the United States, Italy and Spain. In each case, the material was cDNA or gDNA derived from T cells, B-cell-depleted T cells, or PBMCs.

CDR3 length: 15 amino acids. The V and J ends lost 0 bases and 1 base, in that order; junction bases with no gene match: 2. The germline V gene encodes CDR1 SGHVS and CDR2 FNYEAQ. This clone occurred once. Generated by immunoSEQ multiplex PCR, the TCRdb table keeps only in-frame clones and is missing some. The sample includes 60,000 to 65,000 clones, roughly three quarters seen only once; the top ten take around 30%. This clonotype was obtained from a human donor in a cohort sampled during active COVID-19. V usage is TRBV7-6 and J usage is TRBJ1-1, with 7 nucleotides matching TRBD1. Sequences were obtained from peripheral blood. The CDR3 coding sequence is TGTGCCAGCAGCTTAGCGACAGGGACGAACACTGAAGCTTTCTTT. This translates into CASSLATGTNTEAFF.